The clone carrying this T cell receptor (beta chain) was recorded a few times. Its antigen is not identified. The data stem from a study of T cell repertoires in cytomegalovirus infection. Study context: Public signatures in TCR beta pointed to CMV infection and matching HLA type. Findings of the study overall: The study identified carriers of CMV plus the relevant HLA from cumulative public TCR beta family frequency.

TCRdb re-analysed the reads in MiXCR, keeping a single row per CDR3 protein. Of 100,000 or so distinct CDR3 sequences in the sample, about 17% are singletons; the top ten hold approximately 8%. CDR3 length: 14 amino acids. V gave up 4 bases and J gave up 3 bases; unmatched junction bases: 2. CDR1 is KGHSH, CDR2 LQKENI, per germline. Sequenced material: PBMCs. The chain carries TRBV18 and TRBJ1-5; 8 nucleotides line up with TRBD1. The source is a human donor in good health (CMV status not recorded). Some clones in this sample may be carry-over from other donors' samples. The CDR3 coding sequence is TGTGCCAGCTCACAGGGACAGGACAATCAGCCCCAGCATTTT. As protein: CASSQGQDNQPQHF.